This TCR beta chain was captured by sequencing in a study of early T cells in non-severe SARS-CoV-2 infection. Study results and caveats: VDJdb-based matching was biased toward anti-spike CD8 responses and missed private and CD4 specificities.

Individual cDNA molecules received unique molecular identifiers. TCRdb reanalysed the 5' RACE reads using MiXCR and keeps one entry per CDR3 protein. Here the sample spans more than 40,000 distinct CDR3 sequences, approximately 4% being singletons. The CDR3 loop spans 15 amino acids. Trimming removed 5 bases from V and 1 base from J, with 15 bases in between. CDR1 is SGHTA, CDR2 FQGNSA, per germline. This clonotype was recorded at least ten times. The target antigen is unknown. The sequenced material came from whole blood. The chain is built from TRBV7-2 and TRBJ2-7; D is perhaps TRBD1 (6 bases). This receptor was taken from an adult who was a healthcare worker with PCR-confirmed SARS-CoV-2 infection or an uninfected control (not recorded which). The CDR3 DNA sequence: TGTGCCAGCAGCCTCAGGGGACGGCAATCCTACGAGCAGTACTTC. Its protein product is CASSLRGRQSYEQYF.